The 18 T cell receptor beta chains reported below all come from one sample, sequenced in a study of early T cells in non-severe SARS-CoV-2 infection (dated by TCRdb to the early 2020s). Library generation was performed with 5' RACE. The run used a NextSeq 500. TCRdb ran its own pipeline on the public reads, namely fastp trimming at Q25 and MiXCR clone calling, and kept in-frame beta chains. Rows are combined by CDR3 protein, so each entry shows the most common genes and DNA. The sample table contains about 69,000 distinct CDR3 sequences; only one count was recorded for 12% of them. 5% to 6.5% of the sample belongs to the ten largest clones. Specimen: whole blood. The receptors here all came from an adult who was a healthcare worker with PCR-confirmed SARS-CoV-2 infection or an uninfected control (not recorded which).

The table lists this clonotype with a few counts. The chain uses TRBV7-6 and TRBJ2-3; 7 bases agree with TRBD2. The CDR3 has 14 residues. CDR1 and CDR2 (germline): SGHVS, FNYEAQ. Trimming at V came to 0 bases and at J to 4 bases, leaving 1 base not matched to a gene. CDR3 sequence: CASSLARGSDTQYF. CDR3 nucleotide sequence: TGTGCCAGCAGCTTAGCGCGGGGGTCAGATACGCAGTATTTT.

This clonotype was seen many times. The gene calls are TRBV12-3 or TRBV12-4 and TRBJ2-2, with a possible D match to TRBD2 (5 bases). V was trimmed by 4 bases and J by 0 bases, leaving 12 bases between them. This CDR3 region has 16 residues. The CDR3 nucleotides are TGTGCCAGCAGTTGGGGAAGCGGACCGAACACCGGGGAGCTGTTTTTT. This codes for CASSWGSGPNTGELFF.

This chain connects TRBV7-8 to TRBJ1-1; D call uncertain. V was cut by 3 bases and J by 1 base, with 21 bases left in between. Germline CDR1 SGHVS, CDR2 FQNEAQ. There are 18 residues in the CDR3. The CDR3 loop reads CASSFRGSMGFTNTEAFF. The CDR3 DNA is TGTGCCAGCAGCTTTAGAGGCAGTATGGGGTTTACGAACACTGAAGCTTTCTTT.

V is TRBV19 and J is TRBJ1-3; unclear D gene. This CDR3 region has 9 residues. In germline, CDR1 is LNHDA, CDR2 SQIVND (reference sequence). The DNA of the CDR3 is TGTGACTCTGGAAACACCATATATTTT. It translates to CDSGNTIYF.

The sample holds many counts of this clonotype. The chain employs TRBV19 and TRBJ1-1; no reliable D call. The CDR3 is 15 amino acids. Per the germline V gene, CDR1 is LNHDA and CDR2 is SQIVND (reference sequence). The V gene lost 4 bases and the J gene lost 2 bases, with 14 bases spanning the gap. The CDR3 is CASSTQAPRNTEAFF. The CDR3 coding sequence is TGTGCCAGTAGTACTCAGGCCCCCCGAAACACTGAAGCTTTCTTT.

The rearrangement joins TRBV6-6 to TRBJ2-1; 7 bases fit TRBD2. The germline V gene encodes CDR1 MNHNY and CDR2 SVGAGI (reference sequence). The CDR3 extends over 14 amino acids. Trimming cost V 6 bases and J 1 base; bases outside gene matches: 3. DNA of the CDR3: TGTGCCAGCAGACTAGCGAGATCCTACAATGAGCAGTTCTTC. Protein sequence: CASRLARSYNEQFF.

A few counts support this clonotype. The chain combines TRBV11-1 with TRBJ2-5; 8 positions match TRBD1. Per germline, CDR1 SGHAT and CDR2 FQDESV (reference sequence). The CDR3 is made up of 13 amino acids. V lost 3 bases to trimming and J lost 5 bases; unmatched junction nucleotides: 2. CDR3 in DNA: TGTGCCAGCAGCTTCCGGACAGGGGAGACCCAGTACTTC. Translated, it gives CASSFRTGETQYF.

This clonotype has a handful of counts. The V gene is TRBV29-1, the J gene TRBJ2-5; D is unresolved. Germline V gene sequence: CDR1 SQVTM, CDR2 ANQGSEA. The CDR3 covers 12 residues. V lost 7 bases to trimming and J lost 2 bases, with 11 bases between them. The CDR3 here is CSAVGGQETQYF. As DNA, the CDR3 is TGCAGCGCCGTCGGCGGACAAGAGACCCAGTACTTC.

This clonotype has a count of ten or more. This chain uses TRBV7-2 with TRBJ1-2; no clear D gene. Trimming shortened V by 1 base and J by 1 base, and 13 bases separated the two germline ends. Germline loops: CDR1 SGHTA, CDR2 FQGNSA. The CDR3 consists of 16 residues. Here the CDR3 DNA reads TGTGCCAGCAGCTTAGGTAGGGAGGGCCTTAACTATGGCTACACCTTC. Residues: CASSLGREGLNYGYTF. The entire variable domain, with the rest obtained from reference TRBV7-2 and TRBJ1-2, is as follows: GAGVSQSPSNKVTEKGKDVELRCDPISGHTALYWYRQSLGQGLEFLIYFQGNSAPDKSGLPSDRFSAERTGGSVSTLTIQRTQQEDSAVYLCASSLGREGLNYGYTFGSGTRLTVV.

This chain uses TRBV29-1 with TRBJ2-2; D is ambiguous. Germline lookup yields CDR1 SQVTM and CDR2 ANQGSEA. Trimming shortened V by 0 bases and J by 6 bases, and 14 bases separated the two germline ends. This CDR3 contains 15 residues. CDR3 in amino acids: CSVEDHRAQAGELFF. The CDR3 bases are TGCAGCGTTGAAGATCATAGGGCCCAAGCCGGGGAGCTGTTTTTT.

The DNA of the CDR3 is TGTGCCAGCAGTAGGGGTGGTTTATCTAACACCGGGGAGCTGTTTTTT. Its protein is CASSRGGLSNTGELFF. V and J are TRBV28 and TRBJ2-2, with D tentatively TRBD1 (5 bases). The CDR3 spans 16 residues. V dropped 5 bases and J dropped 2 bases, with 15 bases sitting between them. Germline CDR1 and CDR2: MDHEN and SYDVKM. Full variable domain (remainder filled in from reference TRBV28 and TRBJ2-2): DVKVTQSSRYLVKRTGEKVFLECVQDMDHENMFWYRQDPGLGLRLIYFSYDVKMKEKGDIPEGYSVSREKKERFSLILESASTNQTSMYLCASSRGGLSNTGELFFGEGSRLTVL.

The rearrangement uses TRBV5-1 and TRBJ2-1; TRBD2 is a possible D gene (5 bases). The CDR3 covers 12 residues. The ends were cut back, 4 bases at V and 9 bases at J, with 11 bases in the middle. Per the germline V gene, CDR1 is SGHRS and CDR2 is YFSETQ. CDR3 sequence reads: CASSPDFGEQFF. The CDR3 DNA is TGCGCCAGCAGCCCGGACTTCGGTGAGCAGTTCTTC.

This clonotype was observed many times. The V gene is TRBV24-1, the J gene TRBJ1-5, with 8 bases lining up with TRBD1. The CDR3 has 14 amino acids. Losses at the gene ends were 2 bases for V and 4 bases for J; bases not matched to a gene: 0. Germline-derived CDR1 and CDR2 are KGHDR and SFDVKD. For the CDR3, the DNA is TGTGCCACCAGTGATTGGACAGGGAATCAGCCCCAGCATTTT. It yields the protein CATSDWTGNQPQHF.

This clonotype was counted many times. The rearrangement links TRBV20-1 to TRBJ1-4; D is uncertain. V lost 6 bases to trimming and J lost 0 bases, with 5 bases between them. CDR3 length equals 12 residues. Looked up from germline, CDR1 is DFQATT and CDR2 is SNEGSKA (reference sequence). The CDR3: CSARSTNEKLFF. CDR3 sequence (DNA): TGCAGTGCGAGATCAACTAATGAAAAACTGTTTTTT.

This sequence joins TRBV6-2 or TRBV6-3 and TRBJ1-1; no clear D gene. Looked up from germline, CDR1 is MNHEY and CDR2 is SVGEGT. The V end lost 5 bases, the J end lost 2 bases, and 15 bases lay between the germline ends. This CDR3 spans 15 amino acids. The CDR3 loop is CASSQDQDYNTEAFF. CDR3 in DNA: TGTGCCAGCAGTCAGGATCAGGATTATAACACTGAAGCTTTCTTT.

This chain links TRBV10-3 with TRBJ2-7; TRBD2 agrees at 8 bases. CDR3 length: 14 residues. V lost 0 bases, J lost 6 bases, and 4 bases stayed unmatched. Germline CDR1 reads ENHRY; CDR2 reads SYGVKD. The CDR3 coding sequence is TGTGCCATCAGTGAGTCCGGACTAGCCAGCGAGCAGTACTTC. Encoded protein: CAISESGLASEQYF.

To note about this clonotype: No conserved phenylalanine or tryptophan is present at the end of the CDR3, so a read error is the likely explanation. The V gene is TRBV2, the J gene TRBJ2-5; 9 bases align to TRBD1. The germline CDR1 and CDR2 sequences are SNHLY and FYNNEI. The length of the CDR3 is 13 residues. Trimming at V came to 6 bases and at J to 6 bases, leaving 5 bases not matched to a gene. In DNA form, the CDR3 reads TGTGCCAGCAGCTGGGACAGGGAAAAGACCCAGTACTCC. Its translation: CASSWDREKTQYS.

This clonotype was counted between two and nine times. The chain joins TRBV7-8 to TRBJ2-3, with 7 bases matching TRBD2. This CDR3 has 13 residues. Per the germline V gene, CDR1 is SGHVS and CDR2 is FQNEAQ. With 3 bases clipped from V and 7 bases from J, the junction kept 4 bases outside the gene matches. CDR3 DNA: TGTGCCAGCAGCTTGGCTAGCGGTAATACGCAGTATTTT. It codes for CASSLASGNTQYF.